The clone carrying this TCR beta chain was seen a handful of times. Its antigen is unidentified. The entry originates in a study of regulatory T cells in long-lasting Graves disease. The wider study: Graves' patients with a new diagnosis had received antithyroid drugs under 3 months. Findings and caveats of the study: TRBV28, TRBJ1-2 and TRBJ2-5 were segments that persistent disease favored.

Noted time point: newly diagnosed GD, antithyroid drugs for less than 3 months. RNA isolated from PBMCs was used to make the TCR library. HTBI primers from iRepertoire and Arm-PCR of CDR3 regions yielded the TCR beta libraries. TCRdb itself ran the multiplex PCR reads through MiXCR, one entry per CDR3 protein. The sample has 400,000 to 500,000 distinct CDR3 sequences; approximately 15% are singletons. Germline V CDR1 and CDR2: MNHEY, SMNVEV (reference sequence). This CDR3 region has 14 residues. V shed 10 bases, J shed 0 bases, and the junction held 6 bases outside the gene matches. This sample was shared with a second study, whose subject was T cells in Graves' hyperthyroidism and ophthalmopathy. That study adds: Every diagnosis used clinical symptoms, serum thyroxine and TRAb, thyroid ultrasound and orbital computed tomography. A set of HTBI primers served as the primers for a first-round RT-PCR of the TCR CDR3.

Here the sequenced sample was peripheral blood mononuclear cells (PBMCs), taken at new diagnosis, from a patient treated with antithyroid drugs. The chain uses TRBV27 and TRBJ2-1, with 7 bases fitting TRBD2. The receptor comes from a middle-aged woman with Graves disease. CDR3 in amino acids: CATGRGSSYNEQFF. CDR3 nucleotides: TGTGCCACGGGGCGGGGGAGCTCCTACAATGAGCAGTTCTTC.